These T cell receptor beta chains were read from a single sample in a study of CD8 T cells in ankylosing spondylitis. TCRdb re-called the 5' RACE reads through MiXCR, storing one row per CDR3 protein. This table has 700,000 to 850,000 distinct CDR3 sequences, roughly 10% appearing once. Sequenced: blood, either unsorted or a sorted T cell fraction (not recorded which). These receptor sequences come from a male donor with ankylosing spondylitis. Each CDR3 is given with its conserved first and last residue. A D gene is named only where the DNA matches it firmly. The size field is filled for only some rows; it gives once, few, many or a size class.

clone size	J gene	D gene	V gene	CDR3 protein	CDR3 DNA
many	TRBJ2-5	.	TRBV12-3/TRBV12-4	CASSPSRGRQETQYF	TGTGCCAGCAGTCCCAGCAGGGGCCGCCAAGAGACCCAGTACTTC
few	TRBJ2-1	TRBD1	TRBV29-1	CSIRNRDRVYNEQFF	TGCAGCATACGGAACCGGGACAGGGTTTACAATGAGCAGTTCTTC
few	TRBJ2-7	.	TRBV18	CASSPIGYYEQYF	TGTGCCAGCTCACCAATTGGGTACTACGAGCAGTACTTC
many	TRBJ1-2	.	TRBV28	CASSSTGTILGYTF	TGTGCCAGCAGCTCTACCGGGACGATCCTTGGCTACACCTTC
.	TRBJ2-1	TRBD2	TRBV7-2	CASSVAGVLNEQFF	TGTGCCAGCAGTGTAGCGGGGGTCCTCAATGAGCAGTTCTTC
.	TRBJ2-5	TRBD2	TRBV20-1	CSASGTSLETQYF	TGCAGTGCTTCTGGGACTAGCCTAGAGACCCAGTACTTC
.	TRBJ1-6	.	TRBV7-2	CASSFRVVGYNSPLHF	TGTGCCAGCAGCTTCAGGGTGGTCGGCTATAATTCACCCCTCCACTTT
few	TRBJ1-4	.	TRBV5-1	CASKADPESEKLFF	TGCGCCAGCAAGGCGGACCCGGAAAGTGAAAAACTGTTTTTT
.	TRBJ2-5	.	TRBV7-9	CASSLPLARQETQYF	TGTGCCAGCAGCTTACCTCTAGCGCGTCAAGAGACCCAGTACTTC
.	TRBJ2-5	.	TRBV28	CASRPSPGVQETQYF	TGTGCCAGCAGACCTTCCCCGGGAGTCCAAGAGACCCAGTACTTC
few	TRBJ2-7	.	TRBV7-2	CASTRFHSYEQYF	TGTGCCAGCACCCGCTTTCACTCCTACGAGCAGTACTTC
.	TRBJ2-1	.	TRBV11-2	CASRDLTGTRYNEQFF	TGTGCCAGCAGGGACCTCACCGGGACCAGGTACAATGAGCAGTTCTTC
few	TRBJ2-1	.	TRBV20-1	CSARRPSYNEQFF	TGCAGTGCCAGAAGGCCCTCCTACAATGAGCAGTTCTTC
many	TRBJ2-3	.	TRBV5-1	CASSLGVPTDTQYF	TGCGCCAGCAGCTTGGGTGTGCCCACAGATACGCAGTATTTT
few	TRBJ2-1	.	TRBV7-9	CASSPHGVGEQFF	TGTGCCAGCAGCCCGCACGGGGTCGGGGAGCAGTTCTTC